One sample yielded the 16 T cell receptor beta chains listed below, sequenced in a study of cytomegalovirus exposure and HLA in healthy donors. Sequencing was performed with immunoSEQ multiplex PCR; in TCRdb, only in-frame clones are kept and a portion is missing. Among roughly 71,000 clones, 94% were seen once, and the ten largest hold approximately 0.59%. Specimen: PBMCs. All receptors come from a woman younger than 35 in good health and CMV-seronegative.

The chain has TRBV7-9 and TRBJ2-7; D possibly corresponds to TRBD2 (6 bases). CDR3 length: 13 amino acids. Germline CDR1 and CDR2: SEHNR and FQNEAQ (reference sequence). Trimming pared 1 base from V and 2 bases from J, leaving 6 bases between. CDR3 DNA: TGTGCCAGCAGCTTAGGACTAGCCTACGAGCAGTACTTC. Amino acids: CASSLGLAYEQYF.

This clone was recorded once. The V gene is TRBV11-2, the J gene TRBJ1-3, with D unresolved. Germline CDR1 and CDR2: SGHAT and FQNNGV. V was trimmed by 5 bases and J by 8 bases, leaving 19 bases between them. The CDR3 is 15 amino acids. The CDR3 DNA follows: TGTGCCAGCAGCCGCCTGGCAAACCGTTTGGACACCATATATTTT. Translated, it gives CASSRLANRLDTIYF.

This chain connects TRBV28 to TRBJ1-2; D remains unclear. The CDR3 is 16 residues long. Germline CDR1 MDHEN, CDR2 SYDVKM. Deletions cut 3 bases from V and 5 bases from J, with 19 bases between. CDR3 sequence (DNA): TGTGCCAGCAGTTTTCTTACGGAAGGGAGAAGTTATGGCTACACCTTC. Its protein is CASSFLTEGRSYGYTF.

The chain joins TRBV7-8 to TRBJ1-2, with TRBD1 matching over 9 bases. Per germline, CDR1 SGHVS and CDR2 FQNEAQ. CDR3 length: 14 amino acids. The V and J ends lost 4 bases and 8 bases, in that order; junction bases with no gene match: 8. CDR3 amino acids: CASSYTGTGRGYTF. CDR3 in DNA: TGTGCCAGCAGCTACACTGGGACAGGGAGGGGCTACACCTTC.

V and J are TRBV11-2 and TRBJ1-3, with D perhaps TRBD1 (6 bases). Trimming removed 3 bases at V and 4 bases at J, with 10 bases between. Germline CDR1 and CDR2: SGHAT and FQNNGV. CDR3 length: 14 amino acids. The CDR3 DNA is TGTGCCAGCAGCTTTTGGGGGCTAGGAAACACCATATATTTT. Translation gives CASSFWGLGNTIYF.

This chain links TRBV6-1 with TRBJ2-7; D is unclear. V was cut by 5 bases and J by 4 bases, with 9 bases left in between. The CDR3 runs 12 residues. Germline V gene data show CDR1 as MNHNS and CDR2 as SASEGT. The CDR3 region has the DNA TGTGCCAGCAGTCAACTTAATTACGAGCAGTACTTC. Translating gives CASSQLNYEQYF.

The CDR3 protein is CASSFIMNTEAFF. CDR3 DNA sequence: TGTGCCAGCAGTTTTATTATGAACACTGAAGCTTTCTTT. J is TRBJ1-1 and V is TRBV28; D gene uncertain. The germline CDR1 and CDR2 sequences are MDHEN and SYDVKM. CDR3 length: 13 residues. Trimming pared 3 bases from V and 0 bases from J, leaving 5 bases between.

This chain links TRBV19 with TRBJ1-1; D is unclear. This CDR3 spans 13 amino acids. V lost 7 bases and J 4 bases, leaving 13 bases between the germline ends. In germline, CDR1 is LNHDA, CDR2 SQIVND (reference sequence). The CDR3 DNA follows: TGTGCCAGTACCCGACGGAGTTTCACTGAAGCTTTCTTT. This sequence encodes CASTRRSFTEAFF.

The chain joins TRBV28 to TRBJ2-5; D remains unclear. The CDR3 sequence is 13 residues long. Trimming shortened V by 9 bases and J by 5 bases, and 16 bases separated the two germline ends. Germline V CDR1 and CDR2: MDHEN, SYDVKM. The CDR3 sequence: CASRGRPRETQYF. CDR3 bases: TGTGCCAGTCGCGGAAGGCCCCGGGAGACCCAGTACTTC.

The rearrangement uses TRBV5-6 and TRBJ1-1; D remains ambiguous. The length of the CDR3 is 13 residues. Per germline, CDR1 SGHDT and CDR2 YYEEEE. Trimming took 0 bases from V and 10 from J, leaving 13 bases between them. CDR3 sequence (DNA): TGTGCCAGCAGCTTGGCCTTTAGCGGAAGAGCTTTCTTT. Translating it yields CASSLAFSGRAFF.

V is TRBV6-1 and J is TRBJ2-7; D is possibly TRBD1 (5 bases). CDR3 size: 13 residues. V lost 7 bases and J lost 0, with 10 bases in between. Per the germline V gene, CDR1 is MNHNS and CDR2 is SASEGT. This CDR3 reads CASMQGSSYEQYF. The CDR3 DNA reads as TGTGCCAGCATGCAGGGCAGCTCCTACGAGCAGTACTTC.

The gene calls are TRBV7-9 and TRBJ2-1; 9 bases agree with TRBD2. J was trimmed by 4 bases and V by 5 bases; bases with no gene match: 9. CDR1 SEHNR and CDR2 FQNEAQ come from the germline V gene (reference sequence). The CDR3 length is 16 residues. The CDR3 DNA reads as TGTGCCAGCAGCCCAGAAGCGGCGGGGGGGTACAATGAGCAGTTCTTC. This codes for CASSPEAAGGYNEQFF.

The genes are TRBV30 and TRBJ2-2; 10 bases fit TRBD2. Germline CDR1 and CDR2: GTSNPN and SVGIG (reference sequence). V was pared by 0 bases and J by 3 bases, with 1 base of the junction left unmatched. The CDR3 contains 15 residues. The CDR3 DNA reads as TGTGCCTGGAGTGTAGCGGGGGGGCACACCGGGGAGCTGTTTTTT. Protein sequence: CAWSVAGGHTGELFF.

The gene calls are TRBV25-1 and TRBJ1-1; 8 bases agree with TRBD1. V dropped 8 bases and J dropped 4; count of bases not matched to a gene: 6. CDR3 size: 13 residues. Germline loops: CDR1 MGHDK, CDR2 SYGVNS. The CDR3 region has the DNA TGTGCCAGCGGAGGACAGGGCTTCACTGAAGCTTTCTTT. Its protein is CASGGQGFTEAFF.

This clone was detected once. The chain has TRBV9 and TRBJ1-2, with TRBD1 matching over 8 bases. Unmatched junction bases numbered 5, after V lost 4 bases and J lost 0 bases. The CDR3 contains 15 residues. CDR1 is SGDLS, CDR2 YYNGEE, per germline. CDR3 sequence (DNA): TGTGCCAGCAGCCCAGGGGGCACCTCTAACTATGGCTACACCTTC. It yields the protein CASSPGGTSNYGYTF.

This clone was observed once. The V and J genes are TRBV9 and TRBJ2-2; possible D gene TRBD2, 6 bases. Per germline, CDR1 SGDLS and CDR2 YYNGEE. This CDR3 has 14 amino acids. Trimming took 0 bases from V and 3 from J, leaving 6 bases between them. The CDR3 nucleotides read TGTGCCAGCAGCGTAGCGGGGGACACCGGGGAGCTGTTTTTT. Protein sequence: CASSVAGDTGELFF.